This TCR beta chain was captured by sequencing in a study of beta chain features in type 1 diabetes (dated by TCRdb to the late 2010s). Regarding the research as a whole: No differences in mean age, gender distribution, total cell number or subset yield were found between patients and healthy donors. Across all samples, around 100 million sorted cells were examined, and cell number per subset correlated strongly with RNA yield. The study compared TCRB repertoires of sorted circulating CD4+ T cell subsets between recently diagnosed type 1 diabetes patients and matched healthy donors. Regulatory and stem cell-like memory subsets were isolated from only 8 patients and 8 healthy donors, whereas naive and central memory subsets came from all 28 donors. Results the study describes overall, beyond this receptor: The naive, central memory and regulatory TCRB repertoires appeared to resemble one another more closely among patients than among healthy donors. Type 1 diabetes patients showed a moderate but significant shortening of TCRB CDR3 length in all four CD4+ subsets. Because small numbers of individuals were included in the HLA sub-analyses, any influence of HLA type on TCRB rearrangement was left unresolved. Patients with type 1 diabetes made fewer insertions and deleted more nucleotides at VDJ recombination sites, implying thymic rearrangement abnormalities. Because cDNA rather than genomic DNA was sequenced, highly expressing activated cells could have been over-represented, although no difference in activation and CD3 levels was found between groups. PCR may preferentially amplify shorter templates, but because patient and control samples were amplified and corrected together, any resulting skew would affect both groups equally.

The entire isolated RNA was reverse transcribed using the High Capacity cDNA Reverse Transcription Kit, and thus expressed TCRB transcripts were sequenced. Deep immunoSEQ sequencing was performed on naive, central memory and regulatory T cell samples, with an average of roughly 3.3 million total reads per sample. After sorted cells were lysed in RLT buffer, RNA was extracted with DNase-treated RNeasy Micro or Mini kits, with the choice depending on cell number. Each cell subset was processed separately to prevent cross-contamination, with patient and healthy donor samples processed together. TCRB sequences were amplified from cDNA with the immunoSEQ multiplex PCR, producing 87-bp fragments spanning the CDR3 region. Sequencing of the amplicons was performed on the Illumina HiSeq platform. The authors' analysis ran thus. PCR bias was corrected computationally using synthetic template baselines, and reads within Hamming distance 2 were collapsed, with unmergeable singletons discarded. Reads were aligned against IMGT to assign V, D and J genes, CDR3 length and insertions or deletions at six rearrangement sites. Within each subset, clonotype counts were normalized to sorted cell number, after which true diversity and Gini coefficients were computed with the tcR R package. Repertoire sharing was quantified using the overlap coefficient calculated on TCRB nucleotide sequences. As a proxy for the pre-selection repertoire, out-of-frame TCRB sequences from naive cells were analyzed. TCRdb mirrors the immuneACCESS table, restricted to in-frame sequences. Some clones are absent from its copies; in checked studies, under half trace to an unresolved V gene, and the reason for the others is unknown. The DNA gave D and trimming, while V, J and clone size come from that table. This sample comprises roughly 400,000 clones, about 15% of them detected only once. Roughly 0.019% of the sample is in the top ten clones.

This clone has a handful of counts. Its recognized antigen is unknown. One base away there is no much larger clone; base qualities are not given. Each donor gave one peripheral blood draw, roughly 0.11 L on average, collected into heparinised tubes. A BD FACSAria II was used to sort naive, central memory, regulatory and stem cell-like memory CD4+ T cells with a panel that included CD45RO, CCR7, CD25, CD127, CD95 and CD27. Every sorted population had a purity above 95%. PBMCs were isolated right away by Lymphoprep density gradient centrifugation and were stained directly, without culture. So that batch effects would be minimized, each experiment stained and sorted samples in pairs, pairing one healthy donor with one patient. Inclusive of the bounding cysteine and phenylalanine, the CDR3 is 11 residues long. CDR3 DNA is the only sequence kept; it has 33 bases, read in frame from the first base. CDR1 and CDR2 were assigned from the germline V gene as SGHTS and YDEGEE. The germline ends are 11 bases apart after V is trimmed by 6 bases and J by 8 bases.

The sequence derives from a woman in her late teens or twenties in good health. The sample consisted of naive CD4+ T cells from blood. In light of the paper, this sample's cell subset or site label describes: true naive CD4+ T cells. The rearrangement combines TRBV5-8 with TRBJ1-2; 5 matching bases give a weak D call of TRBD1. CDR3 region: CASTRDQGYTF. The bases are TGTGCCAGCACCAGGGATCAGGGCTACACCTTC. Extended through the reference TRBV5-8 and TRBJ1-2 proteins, this CDR3 yields the full variable domain: EAGVTQSPTHLIKTRGQQATLRCSPISGHTSVYWYQQALGLGLQFLLWYDEGEERNRGNFPPRFSGRQFPNYSSELNVNALELEDSALYLCASTRDQGYTFGSGTRLTVV.